This TCR beta chain was profiled in a study of beta chain features in type 1 diabetes. Study-wide points: Researchers report that Type 1 diabetes patients had moderately but significantly shorter TCRB CDR3s across all four CD4+ subsets. Compared with healthy donors, patients appeared to share more similar naive, central memory and regulatory TCRB repertoires.

Researchers reported sorting CD4+ naive, central memory, regulatory and stem cell-like memory cells via CD45RO/CCR7/CD25/CD127/CD95/CD27. The CDR3 runs 17 residues. The germline V gene encodes CDR1 SGHVS and CDR2 FNYEAQ. V trimming: 1 base; J trimming: 0 bases; junction bases outside the gene matches: 6. The whole isolated RNA underwent reverse transcription, so sequencing captured expressed TCRB transcripts. Method: immunoSEQ multiplex PCR; TCRdb's copy keeps in-frame clones and lacks some. This table holds 55,000 to 80,000 clones, nearly 50% found once. With regard to this clone: Its antigen is currently unknown.

This TCR was sampled from a man aged 25-45 years with type 1 diabetes. This rearrangement joins TRBV7-6 to TRBJ1-3; TRBD1 matches at 7 bases. Sequencing was done on a sample of central memory CD4+ T cells from blood. Here the CDR3 DNA reads TGTGCCAGCAGCTTAGGGGGACAGACGAGCTCTGGAAACACCATATATTTT. It yields the protein CASSLGGQTSSGNTIYF.